These 8 T cell receptor beta chains were all obtained from the same sample, sequenced in a study of control samples from healthy donors and cancer patients. TCRdb's table, derived via immunoSEQ multiplex PCR, lists solely in-frame clones and lacks some. The sample includes some 150,000 clones, over 90% of them seen just once. The sample taken for sequencing was blood. The receptors stem from a man aged 45 to 65 in good health.

This clone was picked up one time. This rearrangement joins TRBV2 to TRBJ2-5; TRBD1 might be the D (7 bases). CDR1 is SNHLY, CDR2 FYNNEI, per germline. This CDR3 has 15 amino acids. V was clipped by 7 bases and J by 5 bases, with 20 bases between them. CDR3 sequence (DNA): TGTGCCAGCAAAATGATGGTGACAGGGAGGGAGACCCAGTACTTC. Amino acids: CASKMMVTGRETQYF.

The rearrangement links TRBV4-2 to TRBJ2-2, with 9 positions matching TRBD2. Germline trimming cut 0 bases from V and 4 bases from J; bases unmatched to any gene: 6. CDR1 and CDR2 from the germline V gene are LGHNA and YNFKEQ. The CDR3 is made up of 17 amino acids. Written as DNA, the CDR3 is TGTGCCAGCAGCCAAGAGCCGGCGGGAGGGATCACCGGGGAGCTGTTTTTT. Its translation is CASSQEPAGGITGELFF.

The chain has TRBV4-2 and TRBJ2-1, with TRBD2 matching over 11 bases. CDR1 and CDR2 (germline): LGHNA, YNFKEQ. With V trimmed by 0 bases and J by 9 bases, 10 bases remained unmatched. CDR3 size: 17 residues. The CDR3 here is CASSQEGTSGRTGEQFF. The CDR3 DNA sequence: TGTGCCAGCAGCCAAGAAGGAACTAGCGGGAGAACGGGTGAGCAGTTCTTC.

A single count supports this clone. The rearrangement joins TRBV10-2 to TRBJ2-7, with TRBD2 matching 10 bases. The V and J ends lost 8 bases and 4 bases, in that order; junction bases with no gene match: 11. The CDR3 totals 15 residues. Germline assignment: CDR1 WSHSY and CDR2 SAAADI. This chain's CDR3 is CASFPRLAGTYEQYF. The CDR3 nucleotides are TGCGCCAGCTTCCCCCGACTAGCGGGTACATACGAGCAGTACTTC.

The chain links TRBV6-6 to TRBJ2-7; 9 bases map to TRBD1. Germline V lookup: CDR1 MNHNY, CDR2 SVGAGI (reference sequence). V lost 6 bases, J lost 6 bases, and 9 bases stayed unmatched. This CDR3 region has 14 residues. Written as DNA, the CDR3 is TGTGCCAGCAGCCGAGACGGACAGGGGCCCGAGCAGTACTTC. This translates into CASSRDGQGPEQYF.

The chain employs TRBV11-3 and TRBJ2-1; 8 positions match TRBD2. CDR1 is SGHNT and CDR2 is YENEEA in the germline V gene. The junction had 1 base not matched to a gene; V was cut back by 3 bases and J by 9 bases. This CDR3 comprises 12 residues. CDR3 sequence: CASSFAGGEQFF. The DNA of the CDR3 is TGTGCCAGCAGCTTCGCGGGAGGTGAGCAGTTCTTC.

The chain links TRBV6-5 to TRBJ2-7, with no clear D. Germline V CDR1 and CDR2: MNHEY, SVGAGI. V was cut by 5 bases and J by 0 bases, with 11 bases left in between. The CDR3 is made up of 14 amino acids. Here the CDR3 DNA reads TGTGCCAGCAGTAAGGGCCCAACCTCCTACGAGCAGTACTTC. This codes for CASSKGPTSYEQYF.

The chain has TRBV11-2 and TRBJ1-6, with 7 bases aligning to TRBD1. The CDR3 is 14 residues long. V lost 5 bases, J lost 9 bases, and 7 bases stayed unmatched. Per germline, CDR1 SGHAT and CDR2 FQNNGV. CDR3 nucleotide sequence: TGTGCCAGCAGCCCGAGACAGGGTAGTTCACCCCTCCACTTT. It specifies CASSPRQGSSPLHF.